This T cell receptor beta chain is drawn from a study of cytomegalovirus exposure and HLA in healthy donors. Looking at the study overall: Unique TCRs from HLA-typed donors, around 79 million of them, were held in an early data release.

The CDR3 contains 14 residues. Unmatched junction bases numbered 10, after V lost 7 bases and J lost 5 bases. Germline V gene data show CDR1 as GTSNPN and CDR2 as SVGIG (reference sequence). PCR primers comprised 60 Vbeta and 13 Jbeta primers. The table came from immunoSEQ multiplex PCR; TCRdb's copy has only in-frame clones and leaves some out. This sample has about 130,000 clones, with approximately 80% found just once. Notes on the study in general: A few chains linked to CMV were shown in vitro to be specific for CMV antigens.

On this clone: Its antigen is undetermined.

The chain uses TRBV30 and TRBJ2-3, with TRBD2 matching 9 bases. Input material: PBMCs. The sequence derives from a woman aged 18-29 years in good health and CMV-seronegative. Here the CDR3 DNA reads TGTGCCTATTCTATAGCGGGAGCCGGAGATACGCAGTATTTT. This sequence encodes CAYSIAGAGDTQYF. Using reference TRBV30 and TRBJ2-3 for the parts outside the CDR3, the full variable domain is SQTIHQWPATLVQPVGSPLSLECTVEGTSNPNLYWYRQAAGRGLQLLFYSVGIGQISSEVPQNLSASRPQDRQFILSSKKLLLSDSGFYLCAYSIAGAGDTQYFGPGTRLTVL.